Shown below are 27 T cell receptor beta chains from a single sample sequenced in a study of blood T cell repertoires in COVID-19. Assay: immunoSEQ multiplex PCR; the TCRdb copy retains only in-frame clones and omits some. The sample yields about 39,000 clones, around 86% seen once. Sequenced material: peripheral blood. The source is a man aged 50 or older with active or convalescent COVID-19.

The CDR3 sequence is CAWRAPGFYGYTF. For the CDR3, the DNA is TGTGCCTGGAGGGCACCGGGGTTCTATGGCTACACCTTC. This sequence joins TRBV30 and TRBJ1-2; D call uncertain. Germline-derived CDR1 and CDR2 are GTSNPN and SVGIG (reference sequence). This CDR3 is 13 amino acids long. V gave up 3 bases and J gave up 4 bases, with 12 bases separating them.

The rearrangement links TRBV7-3 to TRBJ2-3, with D tentatively TRBD2 (5 bases). V dropped 5 bases and J dropped 0 bases, with 9 bases sitting between them. The CDR3 length is 14 residues. The germline V gene encodes CDR1 SGHTA and CDR2 FQGTGA. CDR3 protein: CASSRGGSTDTQYF. For the CDR3, the DNA is TGTGCCAGCAGCCGCGGCGGGAGCACAGATACGCAGTATTTT.

This chain connects TRBV6-2 or TRBV6-3 to TRBJ1-1; no clear D. CDR1 is MNHEY and CDR2 is SVGEGT in the germline V gene. The V gene lost 6 bases and the J gene lost 4 bases, with 9 bases spanning the gap. The CDR3 consists of 12 residues. CDR3 nucleotide sequence: TGTGCCAGCAGCCCAGAGGGCACTGAAGCTTTCTTT. Amino acid sequence: CASSPEGTEAFF.

In DNA form, the CDR3 reads TGTGCCAGCAAGACGACAGGGGGGGATCGGCCCCAGCATTTT. This gives the protein CASKTTGGDRPQHF. This chain joins TRBV6-5 and TRBJ1-5; 9 positions agree with TRBD1. The CDR3 totals 14 residues. Trimming at V came to 7 bases and at J to 9 bases, leaving 10 bases not matched to a gene. Germline CDR1 is MNHEY and CDR2 is SVGAGI.

The V gene is TRBV24-1, the J gene TRBJ2-5; unclear D gene. The germline V gene has CDR1 KGHDR and CDR2 SFDVKD. With 1 base removed from V and 7 bases from J, the gap between germline ends came to 3 bases. CDR3 length: 11 amino acids. The CDR3 bases are TGTGCCACCAGTGATTTCGGGACCCAGTACTTC. Protein sequence: CATSDFGTQYF.

This chain connects TRBV19 to TRBJ2-5, with D possibly matching TRBD2 (6 bases). This CDR3 region has 14 residues. CDR1 is LNHDA and CDR2 is SQIVND in the germline V gene (reference sequence). V was cut by 3 bases and J by 5 bases, with 13 bases left in between. This chain's CDR3 is CASSMFRGGETQYF. CDR3 DNA sequence: TGTGCCAGTAGTATGTTTAGGGGAGGTGAGACCCAGTACTTC.

The rearrangement uses TRBV7-2 and TRBJ1-3, with 8 bases lining up with TRBD1. Trimming at V came to 5 bases and at J to 4 bases, leaving 4 bases not matched to a gene. Germline CDR1 and CDR2: SGHTA and FQGNSA. This CDR3 spans 14 amino acids. CDR3 loop: CASSRQGKGNTIYF. The CDR3 bases are TGTGCCAGCAGCAGACAGGGGAAAGGAAACACCATATATTTT.

This clone was seen only a few times. V usage is TRBV16 and J usage is TRBJ2-1, with 9 bases fitting TRBD1. CDR3 length equals 15 residues. Germline assignment: CDR1 KGHSY and CDR2 FQNENV. Trimming took 4 bases from V and 4 from J; bases not matched to a gene: 5. In DNA form, the CDR3 reads TGTGCCAGCAGCCTAAAGGGACAGGGTTACAATGAGCAGTTCTTC. Amino acids: CASSLKGQGYNEQFF.

The V call is TRBV10-3, the J call TRBJ2-3; 8 positions match TRBD2. This CDR3 comprises 19 residues. The V and J ends lost 3 bases and 0 bases, in that order; junction bases with no gene match: 14. Germline CDR1 ENHRY, CDR2 SYGVKD. Written as DNA, the CDR3 is TGTGCCATCAGTGACTTAGTCGGGGGGGCGGAGGAAAGCACAGATACGCAGTATTTT. It encodes CAISDLVGGAEESTDTQYF.

The chain has TRBV9 and TRBJ2-7; 8 bases align to TRBD1. Germline values: CDR1 SGDLS, CDR2 YYNGEE. J lost 9 bases, V lost 6 bases, and 17 bases had no gene match. The CDR3 contains 15 residues. This CDR3 is CASTPAGGRQERQYF. As DNA, the CDR3 is TGTGCCAGCACCCCTGCAGGGGGCCGACAAGAGCGGCAGTACTTC.

V and J are TRBV29-1 and TRBJ1-2; D is perhaps TRBD1 (5 bases). The CDR3 runs 14 residues. Trimming stripped 3 bases from V and 7 bases from J, with 18 bases between. Germline lookup yields CDR1 SQVTM and CDR2 ANQGSEA. CDR3 sequence reads: CSVDRQGGNFGYTF. In nucleotides, the CDR3 is TGCAGCGTTGATCGTCAGGGCGGGAATTTTGGCTACACCTTC.

This chain connects TRBV11-2 to TRBJ1-5; no reliable D call. The CDR3 length is 13 residues. V shed 3 bases and J shed 7 bases, with 10 bases lying between them. The germline CDR1 and CDR2 sequences are SGHAT and FQNNGV. The CDR3 protein is CASSFGRGQPQHF. The CDR3, as DNA: TGTGCCAGCAGCTTCGGCAGAGGGCAGCCCCAGCATTTT.

The chain uses TRBV9 and TRBJ1-3, with 8 bases aligning to TRBD1. Germline V gives CDR1 SGDLS, CDR2 YYNGEE. The V segment lost 4 bases and the J segment 0 bases; nucleotides outside the gene matches: 6. There are 16 residues in the CDR3. In nucleotides, the CDR3 is TGTGCCAGCAGCCCGGGACAGGCTATCTCTGGAAACACCATATATTTT. Amino acids: CASSPGQAISGNTIYF. Looking up the rest from reference TRBV9 and TRBJ1-3 gives the full variable domain: DSGVTQTPKHLITATGQRVTLRCSPRSGDLSVYWYQQSLDQGLQFLIQYYNGEERAKGNILERFSAQQFPDLHSELNLSSLELGDSALYFCASSPGQAISGNTIYFGEGSWLTVV.

V is TRBV6-1 and J is TRBJ2-5; 9 bases are shared with TRBD2. V trimming: 3 bases; J trimming: 3 bases; junction bases outside the gene matches: 2. From germline, CDR1 is MNHNS and CDR2 SASEGT. This CDR3 is 14 amino acids long. CDR3 DNA: TGTGCCAGCAGTGAGGGGACTAGCAAAGAGACCCAGTACTTC. It specifies CASSEGTSKETQYF.

The rearrangement uses TRBV3-1 (or the pseudogene TRBV3-2) and TRBJ1-1, with D tentatively TRBD1 (5 bases). The CDR3 length is 13 residues. Germline-derived CDR1 and CDR2 are LGHDT and YNNKEL (reference sequence). V gave up 5 bases and J gave up 3 bases, with 10 bases separating them. CDR3 in amino acids: CASSVGGYTEAFF. CDR3 DNA sequence: TGTGCCAGCAGCGTCGGGGGGTACACTGAAGCTTTCTTT.

The J gene is TRBJ2-2, the V gene TRBV6-5; D is unresolved. This CDR3 has 13 amino acids. Germline CDR1 MNHEY, CDR2 SVGAGI. The V end was cut by 8 bases, the J end by 0 bases, with 7 bases between. The CDR3 reads CASSSANTGELFF. The DNA of the CDR3 is TGTGCCAGCTCGTCCGCGAACACCGGGGAGCTGTTTTTT.

This clone has just one count. This chain links TRBV9 with TRBJ2-5; D not resolved. This CDR3 region has 13 residues. V dropped 4 bases and J dropped 0 bases, with 7 bases sitting between them. Germline-derived CDR1 and CDR2 are SGDLS and YYNGEE. CDR3 in DNA: TGTGCCAGCAGCCCATTTCACCAAGAGACCCAGTACTTC. Its protein is CASSPFHQETQYF. The full variable domain, its missing parts supplied by reference TRBV9 and TRBJ2-5, is DSGVTQTPKHLITATGQRVTLRCSPRSGDLSVYWYQQSLDQGLQFLIQYYNGEERAKGNILERFSAQQFPDLHSELNLSSLELGDSALYFCASSPFHQETQYFGPGTRLLVL.

The rearrangement links TRBV7-9 to TRBJ2-6; possible D gene TRBD1, 6 bases. The germline V gene encodes CDR1 SEHNR and CDR2 FQNEAQ (reference sequence). The CDR3 spans 18 residues. Trimming removed 7 bases from V and 0 bases from J, with 19 bases in between. CDR3 protein: CASNPPGHVNSGANVLTF. DNA of the CDR3: TGTGCCAGCAACCCCCCGGGACACGTAAACTCTGGGGCCAACGTCCTGACTTTC.

The chain employs TRBV29-1 and TRBJ1-1, with TRBD1 matching over 8 bases. The CDR3 has 14 amino acids. V shed 3 bases, J shed 7 bases, and the junction held 10 bases outside the gene matches. The V gene's germline CDR1 is SQVTM and CDR2 ANQGSEA. The CDR3 DNA reads TGCAGCGTTGACTCAGGGACAGGAGAGGTTGAAGCTTTCTTT. Residues: CSVDSGTGEVEAFF. Drawing the rest from reference TRBV29-1 and TRBJ1-1, the complete variable domain is SAVISQKPSRDICQRGTSLTIQCQVDSQVTMMFWYRQQPGQSLTLIATANQGSEATYESGFVIDKFPISRPNLTFSTLTVSNMSPEDSSIYLCSVDSGTGEVEAFFGQGTRLTVV.

CDR3: CASRPLPGTGGINTIYF. The CDR3 DNA follows: TGTGCCAGCAGGCCTCTCCCCGGGACAGGGGGTATAAACACCATATATTTT. V and J are TRBV6-4 and TRBJ1-3, with 11 positions matching TRBD1. The CDR3 spans 17 residues. CDR1 MRHNA and CDR2 SNTAGT come from the germline V gene. The trim removed 6 bases at V and 6 bases at J, leaving 13 bases unmatched.

This clone was seen a few times. This chain's CDR3 is CASRPGGAKLTDTQYF. The CDR3 coding sequence is TGTGCCAGCAGACCGGGGGGGGCCAAGTTAACAGATACGCAGTATTTT. The rearrangement links TRBV28 to TRBJ2-3, with TRBD2 identical over 8 bases. Germline V CDR1 and CDR2: MDHEN, SYDVKM. The CDR3 spans 16 residues. The junction had 11 bases not matched to a gene; V was cut back by 6 bases and J by 3 bases.

V and J are TRBV28 and TRBJ1-2, with D unresolved. CDR1 is MDHEN, CDR2 SYDVKM, per germline. The germline V and J ends were trimmed by 6 bases and 3 bases, with 11 bases remaining between them. The CDR3 sequence is 13 residues long. The CDR3 region has the DNA TGTGCCAGCAGCCCGGGAAGAGACTATGGCTACACCTTC. Its translation: CASSPGRDYGYTF.

The rearrangement joins TRBV28 to TRBJ1-5; TRBD1 matches 9 bases. V shed 5 bases, J shed 6 bases, and the junction held 8 bases outside the gene matches. This CDR3 comprises 15 residues. Germline assignment: CDR1 MDHEN and CDR2 SYDVKM. This chain's CDR3 is CASSKDRGGGQPQHF. In DNA, the CDR3 is TGTGCCAGCAGTAAGGACAGGGGAGGCGGTCAGCCCCAGCATTTT.

This clone was seen only once. This rearrangement joins TRBV10-3 to TRBJ1-5; 11 nucleotides agree with TRBD1. This CDR3 is built from 15 residues. V shed 10 bases, J shed 7 bases, and the junction held 12 bases outside the gene matches. Germline CDR1 is ENHRY and CDR2 is SYGVKD. The CDR3, as DNA: TGTGCCACCGAAGACCGGGACAGGGGGATGCAGCCCCAGCATTTT. Translating gives CATEDRDRGMQPQHF.

The rearrangement uses TRBV6-5 and TRBJ2-7; TRBD2 might be the D (5 bases). The CDR3 totals 16 residues. The V and J ends lost 2 bases and 3 bases respectively, with 17 bases between them. Per germline, CDR1 MNHEY and CDR2 SVGAGI. The CDR3 protein is CASSYRAGFTSYEQYV. CDR3 sequence (DNA): TGTGCCAGCAGTTACAGGGCGGGCTTCACCAGCTACGAGCAGTACGTC.

The J gene is TRBJ1-5, the V gene TRBV19, with a possible D match to TRBD1 (5 bases). Germline V gene data show CDR1 as LNHDA and CDR2 as SQIVND (reference sequence). The CDR3 loop spans 15 amino acids. V was clipped by 3 bases and J by 3 bases, with 12 bases between them. CDR3 region: CASSIRNRNNQPQHF. CDR3 DNA: TGTGCCAGTAGTATTAGAAACAGGAACAATCAGCCCCAGCATTTT.

The V call is TRBV30, the J call TRBJ2-7, with TRBD2 matching over 7 bases. The CDR3 length is 14 residues. The V segment lost 4 bases and the J segment 2 bases; nucleotides outside the gene matches: 8. Germline V lookup: CDR1 GTSNPN, CDR2 SVGIG (reference sequence). As DNA, the CDR3 is TGTGCCTGGAACCCTGGGGACTATACCTACGAGCAGTACTTC. It codes for CAWNPGDYTYEQYF.